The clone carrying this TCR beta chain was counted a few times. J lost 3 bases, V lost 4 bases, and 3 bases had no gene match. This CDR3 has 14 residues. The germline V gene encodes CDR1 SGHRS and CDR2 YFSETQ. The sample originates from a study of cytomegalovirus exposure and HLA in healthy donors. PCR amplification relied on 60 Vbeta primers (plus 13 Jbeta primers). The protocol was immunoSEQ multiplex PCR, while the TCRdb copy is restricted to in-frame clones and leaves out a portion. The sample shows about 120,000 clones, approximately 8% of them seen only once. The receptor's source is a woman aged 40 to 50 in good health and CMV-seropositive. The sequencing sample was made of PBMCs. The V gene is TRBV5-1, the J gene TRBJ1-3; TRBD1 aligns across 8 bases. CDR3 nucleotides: TGCGCCAGCAGCCCACAGGGGGTTGGAAACACCATATATTTT. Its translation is CASSPQGVGNTIYF.